This paragraph covers one TCR beta chain sequence. Sequencing was performed with immunoSEQ multiplex PCR; in TCRdb, only in-frame clones are kept and a portion is missing. The sample carries approximately 760,000 clones, approximately 83% recorded once. The V and J ends lost 4 bases and 4 bases respectively, with 13 bases between them. The CDR3 totals 14 residues. CDR1 is SGHVS, CDR2 FNYEAQ, per germline. The source of the sample is a study of shared T cell receptors in the human thymus. These same records also appear under a second study, on human thymus T cells. That investigation notes: Thymic repertoires from unrelated individuals overlapped highly, related research reported.

The TCR sequence derives from a girl in the first two years of life with a congenital heart defect. The chain joins TRBV7-6 to TRBJ1-1; D gene ambiguous. Source material: thymocytes. In DNA, the CDR3 is TGTGCCAGCAGCTCCTTCGGGTTTAGCACTGAAGCTTTCTTT. It is translated as CASSSFGFSTEAFF.